The next 27 T cell receptor beta chains were all read from a single sample in a study of Ad26.COV2.S vaccination and SARS-CoV-2 variants. The data were produced by immunoSEQ multiplex PCR, yet TCRdb's version contains in-frame clones alone and is incomplete. The data contain about 390,000 clones, roughly nine tenths of them singletons. The treatment denotes: over 15 received Ad26.COV2.S at low or high dose, single or two shots; about 5 received placebo; per-sample allocation not given. Sample collection was performed on day 63 after the first vaccine or placebo injection. This material consisted of peripheral blood, taken in a trial of Ad26.COV2.S vaccine versus placebo. The receptors here all came from a person between 18 and 60 years old who received the Ad26.COV2.S COVID-19 vaccine or a placebo.

The rearrangement links TRBV10-3 to TRBJ1-2; a possible D gene is TRBD1 (5 bases). Per the germline V gene, CDR1 is ENHRY and CDR2 is SYGVKD. The CDR3 length is 13 residues. V dropped 4 bases and J dropped 9 bases, with 15 bases sitting between them. The CDR3 DNA sequence: TGTGCCATCAGTGGTGGGGGGATGATTAGCTACACCTTC. Protein: CAISGGGMISYTF.

The table lists this clone with a count of one. The genes are TRBV25-1 and TRBJ1-1; D not resolved. V was cut by 4 bases and J by 0 bases, with 6 bases left in between. CDR1 is MGHDK and CDR2 is SYGVNS in the germline V gene. The CDR3 totals 13 residues. This chain's CDR3 is CASSAPMNTEAFF. DNA for the CDR3: TGTGCCAGCAGTGCACCGATGAACACTGAAGCTTTCTTT.

The V call is TRBV6-5, the J call TRBJ1-1; 7 positions agree with TRBD1. CDR3 size: 15 residues. Germline V gene lookup returns CDR1 MNHEY and CDR2 SVGAGI. V trimming: 5 bases; J trimming: 1 base; junction bases outside the gene matches: 7. CDR3 coding DNA: TGTGCCAGCAGTACTATGGACAGGAAGAACACTGAAGCTTTCTTT. It codes for CASSTMDRKNTEAFF.

The chain is built from TRBV27 and TRBJ2-4, with D perhaps TRBD1 or TRBD2 (5 bases each). The CDR3 is 17 amino acids. V lost 3 bases and J lost 2, with 17 bases in between. Germline CDR1 and CDR2: MNHEY and SMNVEV (reference sequence). CDR3 region: CASSFITLGDPKNIQYF. The CDR3, as DNA: TGTGCCAGCAGTTTTATCACCTTGGGGGACCCCAAAAACATTCAGTACTTC.

This clone was seen once. V usage is TRBV11-3 and J usage is TRBJ2-3; D is unresolved. CDR3 length: 13 amino acids. The germline CDR1 and CDR2 sequences are SGHNT and YENEEA. Trimming took off 1 base at V and 0 bases at J, with 2 bases between the two ends. The DNA for the CDR3 is TGTGCCAGCAGCTTAGCCAGCACAGATACGCAGTATTTT. Translated: CASSLASTDTQYF.

V gene TRBV7-2 combines with J gene TRBJ2-3, with 8 bases fitting TRBD1. The CDR3 loop spans 16 amino acids. Germline-derived CDR1 and CDR2 are SGHTA and FQGNSA. V trimming: 5 bases; J trimming: 4 bases; junction bases outside the gene matches: 11. DNA for the CDR3: TGTGCCAGCAGCCCCCAAGTGGACAGGGACGCAGATACGCAGTATTTT. It translates to CASSPQVDRDADTQYF.

The chain joins TRBV4-1 to TRBJ1-1; D not certain. The CDR3 sequence is 13 residues long. CDR1 is MGHRA and CDR2 is YSYEKL in the germline V gene. Trimming took 5 bases from V and 1 from J, leaving 8 bases between them. The chain's CDR3 is CASSTTPNTEAFF. DNA for the CDR3: TGCGCCAGCAGCACTACACCGAACACTGAAGCTTTCTTT.

This chain joins TRBV7-7 and TRBJ1-3; D remains unclear. Germline V gives CDR1 SSHAT, CDR2 FNYEAQ (reference sequence). This CDR3 has 16 residues. Trimming stripped 5 bases from V and 0 bases from J, with 14 bases between. The CDR3 DNA is TGTGCCAGCAGCCAAGGGCCTGCCTTCTCTGGAAACACCATATATTTT. It translates to CASSQGPAFSGNTIYF.

The chain couples TRBV9 to TRBJ2-1; tentatively, D is TRBD1 or TRBD2 (5 bases each). Germline CDR1 is SGDLS and CDR2 is YYNGEE. V lost 3 bases, J lost 2 bases, and 12 bases lay in between. The CDR3 covers 15 residues. The CDR3 DNA reads as TGTGCCAGCAGCGCCGGGGTGACAGCCTACAATGAGCAGTTCTTC. It translates to CASSAGVTAYNEQFF.

V is TRBV6-1 and J is TRBJ2-1, with 10 nucleotides matching TRBD1. The CDR3 loop spans 15 amino acids. Germline loops: CDR1 MNHNS, CDR2 SASEGT. J gave up 5 bases and V 3 bases, and 4 bases lay outside the gene matches. The CDR3, as DNA: TGTGCCAGCAGTGAGACAGGGGGCCTCGACAATGAGCAGTTCTTC. Its translation: CASSETGGLDNEQFF.

This sequence joins TRBV7-8 and TRBJ2-4; D not resolved. The CDR3 covers 15 residues. Per the germline V gene, CDR1 is SGHVS and CDR2 is FQNEAQ. V was pared by 8 bases and J by 7 bases, with 21 bases between. The CDR3 DNA is TGTGCCAGCGCCGCGTTCGGTGCAGGCTTGAACATTCAGTACTTC. Amino acid sequence: CASAAFGAGLNIQYF.

The chain couples TRBV6-2 or TRBV6-3 to TRBJ1-2; no definite D call. Germline values: CDR1 MNHEY, CDR2 SVGEGT. Between the trimmed V and J ends, which lost 2 bases and 4 bases, there was a span of 11 bases. The CDR3 consists of 14 residues. The DNA for the CDR3 is TGTGCCAGCAGTTACCAGCCGGAACGCTATGGCTACACCTTC. Protein: CASSYQPERYGYTF.

The sample holds a few counts of this clone. CDR3 bases: TGCGCCAGCAGCCAAGTTGTGTTTTCACCCCTCCACTTT. Translating gives CASSQVVFSPLHF. This sequence joins TRBV4-1 and TRBJ1-6; D is ambiguous. Germline V gives CDR1 MGHRA, CDR2 YSYEKL. Deletions cut 1 base from V and 9 bases from J, with 7 bases between. The length of the CDR3 is 13 residues.

V is TRBV5-6 and J is TRBJ2-1, with 8 bases matching TRBD2. Trimming took 2 bases from V and 2 from J; bases not matched to a gene: 12. The germline V gene encodes CDR1 SGHDT and CDR2 YYEEEE. The CDR3 is 18 residues long. The CDR3 reads CASSFLTGLGRTYNEQFF. Here the CDR3 DNA reads TGTGCCAGCAGCTTCTTAACGGGACTAGGTCGGACCTACAATGAGCAGTTCTTC. The variable domain in full, completed from reference TRBV5-6 and TRBJ2-1, reads DAGVTQSPTHLIKTRGQQVTLRCSPKSGHDTVSWYQQALGQGPQFIFQYYEEEERQRGNFPDRFSGHQFPNYSSELNVNALLLGDSALYLCASSFLTGLGRTYNEQFFGPGTRLTVL.

This rearrangement joins TRBV18 to TRBJ2-7, with 7 bases matching TRBD1. Germline CDR1 is KGHSH and CDR2 is LQKENI. The CDR3 is 14 amino acids. The V gene end was trimmed by 4 bases and the J gene end by 2 bases; junction bases not matched to a gene: 5. CDR3 amino acids: CASSLGQETYEQYF. In DNA, the CDR3 is TGTGCCAGCTCACTTGGACAGGAGACCTACGAGCAGTACTTC.

The chain uses TRBV25-1 and TRBJ2-7; TRBD1 is a possible D gene (6 bases). Germline values: CDR1 MGHDK, CDR2 SYGVNS. With 3 bases removed from V and 5 bases from J, the gap between germline ends came to 14 bases. The CDR3 spans 14 residues. The CDR3 region has the DNA TGTGCCAGCAGTGAGGCAGGGGTTCACGACGAGCAGTACTTC. Residues: CASSEAGVHDEQYF.

This clone was recorded once. The rearrangement links TRBV5-4 to TRBJ2-1; 10 bases are shared with TRBD2. CDR3 length: 18 amino acids. Germline CDR1 and CDR2: SGHNT and YYREEE (reference sequence). J lost 0 bases, V lost 2 bases, and 8 bases had no gene match. In DNA, the CDR3 is TGTGCCAGCAGCTTCCCTAGCGGGGGAACCGGCTCCTACAATGAGCAGTTCTTC. It encodes CASSFPSGGTGSYNEQFF.

The chain recombines TRBV9 with TRBJ2-3; TRBD1 aligns across 9 bases. The CDR3 is 19 residues long. The germline gives CDR1 SGDLS, CDR2 YYNGEE. Trimming cost V 0 bases and J 0 bases; bases outside gene matches: 11. The CDR3, as DNA: TGTGCCAGCAGCGTAGCCAACTTTCGACAGGGGGGGAGCACAGATACGCAGTATTTT. Its protein product is CASSVANFRQGGSTDTQYF.

The table lists this clone with a count of one. V is TRBV4-2 and J is TRBJ2-6; 9 bases line up with TRBD1. Trimming took 3 bases from V and 1 from J; bases not matched to a gene: 7. The CDR3 spans 18 residues. Looked up from germline, CDR1 is LGHNA and CDR2 is YNFKEQ. The CDR3 DNA reads as TGTGCCAGCAGCCATATGCCGGGACAGGGATCTGGGGCCAACGTCCTGACTTTC. Amino acids: CASSHMPGQGSGANVLTF.

The genes are TRBV5-5 and TRBJ2-7; TRBD1 agrees at 8 bases. The CDR3 covers 14 residues. V was pared by 4 bases and J by 2 bases, with 5 bases of the junction left unmatched. Germline CDR1 is SGHKS and CDR2 is YYEKEE (reference sequence). The CDR3 DNA reads TGTGCCAGCAGCGCGAGGACAGGGCCCTACGAGCAGTACTTC. Amino acids: CASSARTGPYEQYF. Supplemented by reference TRBV5-5 and TRBJ2-7, the full variable domain reads DAGVTQSPTHLIKTRGQQVTLRCSPISGHKSVSWYQQVLGQGPQFIFQYYEKEERGRGNFPDRFSARQFPNYSSELNVNALLLGDSALYLCASSARTGPYEQYFGPGTRLTVT.

The chain joins TRBV7-2 to TRBJ2-1; TRBD2 aligns across 9 bases. The CDR3 is 15 amino acids. Looked up from germline, CDR1 is SGHTA and CDR2 is FQGNSA. V lost 1 base, J lost 4 bases, and 2 bases stayed unmatched. The CDR3 reads CASSLVAGDYNEQFF. The CDR3 DNA reads TGTGCCAGCAGCTTAGTAGCGGGGGATTACAATGAGCAGTTCTTC.

CDR3 loop: CASSLQGRDTDTQYF. Here the CDR3 DNA reads TGTGCCAGCAGTTTACAGGGAAGGGACACAGATACGCAGTATTTT. V and J are TRBV27 and TRBJ2-3; tentatively, D is TRBD1 (5 bases). CDR1 and CDR2 from the germline V gene are MNHEY and SMNVEV (reference sequence). Trimming removed 2 bases from V and 2 bases from J, with 11 bases in between. This CDR3 region has 15 residues.

The chain links TRBV6-2 or TRBV6-3 to TRBJ2-7; no clear D gene. Trimming stripped 1 base from V and 4 bases from J, with 2 bases between. This CDR3 has 11 residues. From germline, CDR1 is MNHEY and CDR2 SVGEGT. The CDR3 DNA reads as TGTGCCAGCAGTTACTTTTACGAGCAGTACTTC. Protein product: CASSYFYEQYF.

J is TRBJ2-7 and V is TRBV6-1, with no clear D. The V end was cut by 0 bases, the J end by 0 bases, with 12 bases between. The length of the CDR3 is 16 residues. Germline V gene data show CDR1 as MNHNS and CDR2 as SASEGT. This CDR3 reads CASSEAMADSSYEQYF. The CDR3 nucleotides read TGTGCCAGCAGTGAAGCTATGGCGGATAGCTCCTACGAGCAGTACTTC.

The rearrangement uses TRBV27 and TRBJ2-5, with a possible D match to TRBD2 (5 bases). V was pared by 2 bases and J by 5 bases, with 15 bases between. Germline loops: CDR1 MNHEY, CDR2 SMNVEV (reference sequence). The CDR3 extends over 15 amino acids. The CDR3 spells CASSLLGGPGETQYF. The CDR3 region has the DNA TGTGCCAGCAGTTTACTTGGCGGGCCGGGGGAGACCCAGTACTTC.

The chain couples TRBV11-2 to TRBJ2-1; 7 nucleotides match TRBD1. Unmatched junction bases numbered 12, after V lost 3 bases and J lost 4 bases. The CDR3 loop spans 17 amino acids. Germline V gene data show CDR1 as SGHAT and CDR2 as FQNNGV. The CDR3 reads CASSFLGRGLKYNEQFF. In DNA, the CDR3 is TGTGCCAGCAGCTTCCTTGGAAGGGGGCTAAAATACAATGAGCAGTTCTTC.

This chain connects TRBV11-2 to TRBJ1-4; TRBD1 agrees at 7 bases. Germline CDR1 is SGHAT and CDR2 is FQNNGV. The CDR3 has 13 residues. J gave up 7 bases and V 6 bases, and 5 bases lay outside the gene matches. The CDR3 DNA reads as TGTGCCAGCAGACAGGGGAGGAGTGAAAAACTGTTTTTT. It specifies CASRQGRSEKLFF. Together with reference TRBV11-2 and TRBJ1-4, the CDR3 gives the full variable domain: EAGVAQSPRYKIIEKRQSVAFWCNPISGHATLYWYQQILGQGPKLLIQFQNNGVVDDSQLPKDRFSAERLKGVDSTLKIQPAKLEDSAVYLCASRQGRSEKLFFGSGTQLSVL.